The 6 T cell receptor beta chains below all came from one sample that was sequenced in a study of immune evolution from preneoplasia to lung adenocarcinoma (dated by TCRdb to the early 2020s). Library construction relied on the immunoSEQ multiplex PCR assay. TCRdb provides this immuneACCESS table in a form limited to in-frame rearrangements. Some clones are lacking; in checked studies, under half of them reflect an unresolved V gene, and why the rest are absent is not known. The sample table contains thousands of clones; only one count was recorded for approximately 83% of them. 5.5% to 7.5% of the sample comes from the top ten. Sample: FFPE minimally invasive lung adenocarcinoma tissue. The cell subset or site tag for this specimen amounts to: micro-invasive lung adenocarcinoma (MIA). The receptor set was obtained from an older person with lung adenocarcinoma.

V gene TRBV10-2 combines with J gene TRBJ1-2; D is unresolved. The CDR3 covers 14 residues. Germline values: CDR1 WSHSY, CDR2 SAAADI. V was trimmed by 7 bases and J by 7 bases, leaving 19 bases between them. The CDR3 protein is CASTFRRGLSGYTF. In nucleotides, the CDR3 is TGCGCCAGCACCTTCCGACGGGGTTTGAGTGGCTACACCTTC.

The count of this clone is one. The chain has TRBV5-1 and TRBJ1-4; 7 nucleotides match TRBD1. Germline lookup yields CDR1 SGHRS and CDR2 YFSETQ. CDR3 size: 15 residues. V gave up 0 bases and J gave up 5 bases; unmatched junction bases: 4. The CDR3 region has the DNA TGCGCCAGCAGCTTGGAAGGGGGCCCCAATGAAAAACTGTTTTTT. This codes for CASSLEGGPNEKLFF.

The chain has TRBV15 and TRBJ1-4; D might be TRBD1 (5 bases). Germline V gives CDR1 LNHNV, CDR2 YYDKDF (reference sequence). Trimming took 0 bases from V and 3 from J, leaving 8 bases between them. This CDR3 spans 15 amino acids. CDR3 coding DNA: TGTGCCACCAGCAGAGACAGGGCGCCTAATGAAAAACTGTTTTTT. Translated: CATSRDRAPNEKLFF.

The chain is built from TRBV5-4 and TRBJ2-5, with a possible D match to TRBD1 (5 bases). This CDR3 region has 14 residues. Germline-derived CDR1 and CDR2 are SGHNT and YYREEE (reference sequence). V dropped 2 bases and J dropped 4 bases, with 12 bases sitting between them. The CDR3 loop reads CASSFRGLRETQYF. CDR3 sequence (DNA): TGTGCCAGCAGCTTTAGGGGATTACGAGAGACCCAGTACTTC.

The CDR3 DNA follows: TGTGCCAGCAGCTTGTTCGGGTCGAACACTGAAGCTTTCTTT. This gives the protein CASSLFGSNTEAFF. This chain links TRBV5-4 with TRBJ1-1; D gene unclear. Deletions cut 1 base from V and 1 base from J, with 8 bases between. Per germline, CDR1 SGHNT and CDR2 YYREEE (reference sequence). The CDR3 runs 14 residues. The full variable domain, rest sourced from reference TRBV5-4 and TRBJ1-1, is ETGVTQSPTHLIKTRGQQVTLRCSSQSGHNTVSWYQQALGQGPQFIFQYYREEENGRGNFPPRFSGLQFPNYSSELNVNALELDDSALYLCASSLFGSNTEAFFGQGTRLTVV.

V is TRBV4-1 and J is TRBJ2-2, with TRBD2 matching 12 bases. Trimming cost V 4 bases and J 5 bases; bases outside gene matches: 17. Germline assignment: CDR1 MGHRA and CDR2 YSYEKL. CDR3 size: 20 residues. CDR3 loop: CASSPRVTANLAGGTGELFF. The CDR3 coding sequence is TGCGCCAGCAGCCCAAGGGTTACCGCAAACCTAGCGGGGGGGACCGGGGAGCTGTTTTTT.